The 18 T cell receptor beta chains presented below share a single source sample, sequenced in a study of blood T cell repertoires in COVID-19. The assay was immunoSEQ multiplex PCR, and TCRdb's table has in-frame clones only and misses some. The table lists about 290,000 clones, over 85% of them singletons. Material: peripheral blood. The receptor set was obtained from a woman aged 25 to 45 with COVID-19, enrolled during active disease.

The J gene is TRBJ1-6, the V gene TRBV6-5; a weak D match, TRBD1 (5 bases). Germline V lookup: CDR1 MNHEY, CDR2 SVGAGI. The CDR3 contains 14 residues. The V and J ends lost 7 bases and 6 bases respectively, with 13 bases between them. CDR3 sequence reads: CASTGHGGNSPLHF. The CDR3 DNA is TGTGCCAGCACGGGGCACGGGGGTAATTCACCCCTCCACTTT.

This clone was seen only once. The rearrangement joins TRBV13 to TRBJ2-7; D might be TRBD1 (6 bases). The CDR3 has 14 amino acids. Trimming stripped 5 bases from V and 1 base from J, with 12 bases between. Germline V gene data show CDR1 as PRHDT and CDR2 as FYEKMQ (reference sequence). In DNA, the CDR3 is TGTGCCAGCAGCAATCGGGACACTTCCTACGAGCAGTACTTC. This encodes CASSNRDTSYEQYF.

This sequence joins TRBV5-6 and TRBJ1-2; 8 bases agree with TRBD1. Germline trimming cut 5 bases from V and 4 bases from J; bases unmatched to any gene: 10. Germline-derived CDR1 and CDR2 are SGHDT and YYEEEE. This CDR3 contains 15 residues. The CDR3 sequence: CASRGRGRRVYGYTF. The CDR3, as DNA: TGTGCCAGCAGGGGCAGGGGGCGAAGGGTCTATGGCTACACCTTC.

The gene calls are TRBV18 and TRBJ1-5; weak D call: TRBD1 (5 bases). Looked up from germline, CDR1 is KGHSH and CDR2 is LQKENI. This CDR3 comprises 15 residues. Trimming pared 6 bases from V and 4 bases from J, leaving 16 bases between. The CDR3 DNA reads as TGTGCCAGCTCGGCACGTGGGGGGTCAAATCAGCCCCAGCATTTT. Translating gives CASSARGGSNQPQHF. The full variable domain, in which reference TRBV18 and TRBJ1-5 provide the parts outside the CDR3, is NAGVMQNPRHLVRRRGQEARLRCSPMKGHSHVYWYRQLPEEGLKFMVYLQKENIIDESGMPKERFSAEFPKEGPSILRIQQVVRGDSAAYFCASSARGGSNQPQHFGDGTRLSIL.

The J gene is TRBJ2-1, the V gene TRBV29-1, with TRBD1 identical over 12 bases. The CDR3 has 14 amino acids. The V gene end was trimmed by 7 bases and the J gene end by 6 bases; junction bases not matched to a gene: 7. From germline, CDR1 is SQVTM and CDR2 ANQGSEA. CDR3 DNA sequence: TGCAGCGCTGGGGACAGGGGGCGGGCCAATGAGCAGTTCTTC. It encodes CSAGDRGRANEQFF.

The chain couples TRBV6-4 to TRBJ2-5; D possibly corresponds to TRBD2 (5 bases). The CDR3 is 15 residues long. Looked up from germline, CDR1 is MRHNA and CDR2 is SNTAGT. The ends were cut back, 3 bases at V and 1 base at J, with 12 bases in the middle. This CDR3 is CASSEFASSQETQYF. CDR3 DNA: TGTGCCAGCAGTGAGTTCGCTAGCAGCCAAGAGACCCAGTACTTC.

The chain couples TRBV29-1 to TRBJ2-4; perhaps TRBD1 as D (5 bases). The germline V gene encodes CDR1 SQVTM and CDR2 ANQGSEA. The CDR3 runs 11 residues. V shed 4 bases and J shed 10 bases, with 11 bases lying between them. CDR3 coding DNA: TGCAGCGTTGTCCAGGGTGGAATTCAGTACTTC. Encoded protein: CSVVQGGIQYF.

Written as DNA, the CDR3 is TGTGCCAGCAGTTGGGGACTAGCGGGGTCGTGGAATGAGCAGTTCTTC. As protein: CASSWGLAGSWNEQFF. The V gene is TRBV5-8, the J gene TRBJ2-1; 13 bases line up with TRBD2. The CDR3 runs 16 residues. The J segment lost 7 bases and the V segment lost 5 bases, leaving 9 bases of the junction unmatched. Germline CDR1 SGHTS, CDR2 YDEGEE.

There are a few counts of this clone. The V gene is TRBV18, the J gene TRBJ2-2; 8 positions agree with TRBD2. Germline CDR1 and CDR2: KGHSH and LQKENI. V trimming: 8 bases; J trimming: 7 bases; junction bases outside the gene matches: 12. This CDR3 has 15 amino acids. The CDR3, as DNA: TGTGCCAGCACTCTAGGACTAGCCTTCGACGGGGAGCTGTTTTTT. Translating it yields CASTLGLAFDGELFF.

V is TRBV28 and J is TRBJ2-1, with D possibly being TRBD1 or TRBD2 (5 bases each). V lost 10 bases and J lost 6, with 16 bases in between. The CDR3 contains 13 residues. From germline, CDR1 is MDHEN and CDR2 SYDVKM. The CDR3 DNA reads as TGTGCCACCAGGGAGACTATTGGCAATGAGCAGTTCTTC. The encoded protein is CATRETIGNEQFF.

The chain has TRBV5-1 and TRBJ2-5; D possibly corresponds to TRBD2 (5 bases). Germline CDR1 and CDR2: SGHRS and YFSETQ. Between the trimmed V and J ends, which lost 10 bases and 3 bases, there was a span of 16 bases. CDR3 length: 13 amino acids. CDR3 sequence (DNA): TGCGCCGGGCGGTACGGGAACGAAGAGACCCAGTACTTC. This translates into CAGRYGNEETQYF.

This clone has only a few counts. V and J are TRBV27 and TRBJ1-4; D gene uncertain. There are 15 residues in the CDR3. Trimming removed 5 bases from V and 8 bases from J, with 18 bases in between. In germline, CDR1 is MNHEY, CDR2 SMNVEV (reference sequence). CDR3 sequence (DNA): TGTGCCAGCAGTCCCCGACCGGTATTCGGGGAAAAACTGTTTTTT. It is translated as CASSPRPVFGEKLFF.

CDR3 amino acids: CASSQLTAGGYNEQFF. For the CDR3, the DNA is TGTGCCAGCAGCCAACTTACAGCGGGGGGGTACAATGAGCAGTTCTTC. The J gene is TRBJ2-1, the V gene TRBV14, with TRBD2 matching over 10 bases. In germline, CDR1 is SGHDN, CDR2 FVKESK. Trimming at V came to 2 bases and at J to 4 bases, leaving 5 bases not matched to a gene. The CDR3 has 16 amino acids.

The V and J genes are TRBV3-1 (or the pseudogene TRBV3-2) and TRBJ2-5; D call uncertain. Trimming stripped 6 bases from V and 2 bases from J, with 4 bases between. Germline CDR1 is LGHDT and CDR2 is YNNKEL (reference sequence). This CDR3 is built from 11 residues. CDR3 in DNA: TGTGCCAGCAGTCATCAAGAGACCCAGTACTTC. The encoded protein is CASSHQETQYF.

This clone was detected a few times. This chain links TRBV10-1 with TRBJ1-2; TRBD1 matches at 7 bases. V shed 5 bases and J 8 bases; nucleotides not matched to a gene: 8. This CDR3 region has 13 residues. Germline V CDR1 and CDR2: WNHNN, SYGVQD (reference sequence). This CDR3 is CASSRDRVDGYTF. In nucleotides, the CDR3 is TGCGCCAGCAGTCGAGACAGGGTGGACGGCTACACCTTC.

The chain has TRBV7-2 and TRBJ2-5, with D maybe TRBD2 (5 bases). The CDR3 is made up of 12 amino acids. The V end lost 4 bases, the J end lost 10 bases, and 13 bases lay between the germline ends. Per germline, CDR1 SGHTA and CDR2 FQGNSA. The CDR3 loop is CASSSFGVDQYF. The CDR3 coding sequence is TGTGCCAGCAGCTCATTCGGGGTAGACCAGTACTTC.

V is TRBV7-2 and J is TRBJ2-7, with D perhaps matching TRBD2 (7 bases). Germline V gene lookup returns CDR1 SGHTA and CDR2 FQGNSA. Trimming left V 6 bases short and J 6 bases short, with 18 bases between. This CDR3 region has 14 residues. The CDR3 nucleotides are TGTGCCAGCAGTATGGCGGGGGCCGCCAGCGAGCAGTACTTC. Protein product: CASSMAGAASEQYF. The full variable domain, in which reference TRBV7-2 and TRBJ2-7 provide the parts outside the CDR3, is GAGVSQSPSNKVTEKGKDVELRCDPISGHTALYWYRQSLGQGLEFLIYFQGNSAPDKSGLPSDRFSAERTGGSVSTLTIQRTQQEDSAVYLCASSMAGAASEQYFGPGTRLTVT.

V and J are TRBV18 and TRBJ1-2, with D unclear. Trimming removed 4 bases at V and 9 bases at J, with 12 bases between. The CDR3 is 12 residues long. Germline V gene lookup returns CDR1 KGHSH and CDR2 LQKENI. The CDR3 DNA reads TGTGCCAGCTCACTCCCACACGGGAGCTACACCTTC. This gives the protein CASSLPHGSYTF.